What follows are 23 T cell receptor beta chains derived from one specimen sequenced in a study of long-term antiretroviral therapy in people with HIV. Sequencing used immunoSEQ v3.0 at survey level. The data were produced by immunoSEQ multiplex PCR, yet TCRdb's version contains in-frame clones alone and is incomplete. This table has 20,000 to 25,000 clones, roughly 76% appearing once. Sequenced material: unsorted PBMCs, taken 1.1 years before starting antiretroviral therapy. The receptor set was obtained from a woman in her forties with HIV.

As concerns this clone: The junction does not match germline at one end; this may be a read error. This rearrangement joins TRBV29-1 to TRBJ2-5; 11 bases line up with TRBD2. CDR3 length equals 14 residues. Germline V gene sequence: CDR1 SQVTM, CDR2 ANQGSEA. The CDR3 loop reads CSVTRDLAGGTRDF. CDR3 in DNA: TGCAGCGTTACCCGCGACCTAGCGGGGGGAACCCGGGACTTC.

The chain is built from TRBV7-8 and TRBJ2-3; D might be TRBD2 (6 bases). This CDR3 contains 13 residues. Trimming shortened V by 3 bases and J by 6 bases, and 10 bases separated the two germline ends. Germline V gene lookup returns CDR1 SGHVS and CDR2 FQNEAQ. The CDR3 coding sequence is TGTGCCAGCAGCTTTAGGGACTGGGATACGCAGTATTTT. This translates into CASSFRDWDTQYF.

The rearrangement joins TRBV30 to TRBJ2-5, with a possible D match to TRBD1 (5 bases). V shed 3 bases and J shed 5 bases, with 22 bases lying between them. Germline V gives CDR1 GTSNPN, CDR2 SVGIG (reference sequence). The CDR3 covers 16 residues. CDR3 residues: CAWRGTGHSHPETQYF. The CDR3 DNA is TGTGCCTGGAGGGGAACAGGCCATTCACACCCTGAGACCCAGTACTTC.

V and J are TRBV2 and TRBJ2-2; D is unclear. The germline gives CDR1 SNHLY, CDR2 FYNNEI. V lost 8 bases to trimming and J lost 0 bases, with 7 bases between them. CDR3 length: 13 amino acids. This CDR3 reads CASAAPNTGELFF. DNA of the CDR3: TGTGCCAGCGCAGCCCCGAACACCGGGGAGCTGTTTTTT.

The gene calls are TRBV5-1 and TRBJ1-1; 7 bases fit TRBD1. From germline, CDR1 is SGHRS and CDR2 YFSETQ. J lost 4 bases, V lost 1 base, and 7 bases had no gene match. The CDR3 covers 15 residues. The CDR3 DNA sequence: TGCGCCAGCAGCTTGCTAGGGGGCGCCTTCACTGAAGCTTTCTTT. It specifies CASSLLGGAFTEAFF.

The chain links TRBV27 to TRBJ1-3; maybe TRBD1 (5 bases). The CDR3 is 13 amino acids. Germline values: CDR1 MNHEY, CDR2 SMNVEV (reference sequence). V gave up 7 bases and J gave up 4 bases, with 11 bases separating them. CDR3 sequence reads: CASKAGRGNTIYF. The CDR3 coding sequence is TGTGCCAGCAAAGCAGGGAGAGGAAACACCATATATTTT.

This clone was seen only a few times. V is TRBV20-1 and J is TRBJ1-1; possibly TRBD1 for D (6 bases). V shed 2 bases and J shed 6 bases, with 7 bases lying between them. Germline V gives CDR1 DFQATT, CDR2 SNEGSKA (reference sequence). There are 11 residues in the CDR3. In DNA form, the CDR3 reads TGCAGTGCTAGATGGGGGCCTGAAGCTTTCTTT. Residues: CSARWGPEAFF.

The chain is built from TRBV14 and TRBJ2-1, with D possibly TRBD2 on 5 matching bases. The V end was cut by 6 bases, the J end by 9 bases, with 15 bases between. Germline CDR1 and CDR2: SGHDN and FVKESK. CDR3 length: 13 amino acids. DNA for the CDR3: TGTGCCAGCAGTTACACTAGGGCTAGTGAGCAGTTCTTC. It is translated as CASSYTRASEQFF.

CDR3 nucleotide sequence: TGCGCCAGCAGCTTTGGACACAACTATGGCTACACCTTC. Translated: CASSFGHNYGYTF. The rearrangement links TRBV5-1 to TRBJ1-2; a possible D gene is TRBD1 (5 bases). The V gene's germline CDR1 is SGHRS and CDR2 YFSETQ. V lost 2 bases, J lost 2 bases, and 7 bases lay in between. The CDR3 extends over 13 amino acids.

This sequence joins TRBV7-9 and TRBJ1-5; D ambiguous. Deletions cut 3 bases from V and 5 bases from J, with 5 bases between. In germline, CDR1 is SEHNR, CDR2 FQNEAQ (reference sequence). This CDR3 is 12 amino acids long. CDR3 in amino acids: CASSFGDQPQHF. The CDR3 nucleotides read TGTGCCAGCAGCTTCGGAGATCAGCCCCAGCATTTT.

This clone rates as medium-sized. The chain is built from TRBV2 and TRBJ1-1; 9 positions agree with TRBD1. J was trimmed by 5 bases and V by 8 bases; bases with no gene match: 3. The CDR3 consists of 12 residues. Germline V gene data show CDR1 as SNHLY and CDR2 as FYNNEI. CDR3 in DNA: TGTGCCAGCCTGGACAGGGGTACTGAAGCTTTCTTT. It specifies CASLDRGTEAFF.

This clone was counted between two and nine times. V usage is TRBV10-1 and J usage is TRBJ1-4, with TRBD1 as a possible D gene (6 bases). CDR1 is WNHNN and CDR2 is SYGVQD in the germline V gene (reference sequence). V was trimmed by 3 bases and J by 8 bases, leaving 13 bases between them. The length of the CDR3 is 14 residues. The CDR3 DNA follows: TGCGCCAGCAGTGAAACCCCAGGGGTGGAAAAACTGTTTTTT. This sequence encodes CASSETPGVEKLFF.

The V and J genes are TRBV30 and TRBJ1-2; 7 nucleotides agree with TRBD1. CDR1 GTSNPN and CDR2 SVGIG come from the germline V gene (reference sequence). This CDR3 comprises 14 residues. V lost 3 bases to trimming and J lost 7 bases; unmatched junction nucleotides: 11. CDR3 bases: TGTGCCTGGAGGGAACAGGGGAGTGTGGGTGGCTACACCTTC. Translating gives CAWREQGSVGGYTF.

A few counts support this clone. This chain uses TRBV7-9 with TRBJ1-4; 7 positions match TRBD1. The CDR3 is 17 amino acids. Germline values: CDR1 SEHNR, CDR2 FQNEAQ (reference sequence). V was pared by 2 bases and J by 0 bases, with 6 bases of the junction left unmatched. CDR3 sequence (DNA): TGTGCCAGCAGCTTATGGGACAGATCTGCAACTAATGAAAAACTGTTTTTT. This codes for CASSLWDRSATNEKLFF. Together with reference TRBV7-9 and TRBJ1-4, the CDR3 gives the full variable domain: DTGVSQNPRHKITKRGQNVTFRCDPISEHNRLYWYRQTLGQGPEFLTYFQNEAQLEKSRLLSDRFSAERPKGSFSTLEIQRTEQGDSAMYLCASSLWDRSATNEKLFFGSGTQLSVL.

This clone has more than one count but fewer than ten. The chain carries TRBV30 and TRBJ1-2; tentatively, D is TRBD1 (5 bases). The CDR3 has 14 residues. The germline gives CDR1 GTSNPN, CDR2 SVGIG (reference sequence). Trimming shortened V by 0 bases and J by 1 base, and 9 bases separated the two germline ends. This chain's CDR3 is CAWSVRGLNYGYTF. CDR3 coding DNA: TGTGCCTGGAGTGTAAGGGGACTTAACTATGGCTACACCTTC.

Comment on this clone: This specimen includes other DNA sequences encoding the same CDR3. This chain joins TRBV5-1 and TRBJ2-3; the D is unclear. Trimming stripped 0 bases from V and 4 bases from J, with 9 bases between. The CDR3 is 14 amino acids. Germline V gives CDR1 SGHRS, CDR2 YFSETQ. DNA for the CDR3: TGCGCCAGCAGCTTGGTGGGTGGCGCAGATACGCAGTATTTT. Amino acids: CASSLVGGADTQYF.

The chain recombines TRBV21-1 with TRBJ1-2. TRBV21-1 is a pseudogene segment. The CDR3 has 12 amino acids. CDR3 protein: CASSISCYGYTF. For the CDR3, the DNA is TGTGCCAGCAGCATTAGTTGCTATGGCTACACCTTC.

This clone was picked up one time. This rearrangement joins TRBV9 to TRBJ2-2; D remains unclear. Trimming shortened V by 2 bases and J by 3 bases, and 11 bases separated the two germline ends. The V gene's germline CDR1 is SGDLS and CDR2 YYNGEE. This CDR3 contains 15 residues. CDR3 in DNA: TGTGCCAGCAGCGTTTGGTCCTCGGACACCGGGGAGCTGTTTTTT. Amino acid sequence: CASSVWSSDTGELFF.

This clone was seen a single time. The V call is TRBV27, the J call TRBJ1-5; D is undetermined. This CDR3 has 13 amino acids. CDR1 is MNHEY, CDR2 SMNVEV, per germline (reference sequence). Trimming removed 5 bases from V and 11 bases from J, with 16 bases in between. CDR3 amino acids: CASSPLSGTAQHF. The DNA for the CDR3 is TGTGCCAGCAGTCCCCTTTCGGGTACGGCCCAGCATTTT.

This chain links TRBV18 with TRBJ2-5; the match to TRBD1 covers 7 bases. The CDR3 is 15 residues long. CDR1 and CDR2 (germline): KGHSH, LQKENI. The junction had 6 bases not matched to a gene; V was cut back by 3 bases and J by 2 bases. CDR3: CASSPRPGQQETQYF. The CDR3 DNA reads TGTGCCAGCTCACCCCGTCCGGGACAGCAAGAGACCCAGTACTTC.

V and J are TRBV27 and TRBJ2-7, with 7 bases aligning to TRBD1. The germline V gene has CDR1 MNHEY and CDR2 SMNVEV (reference sequence). Unmatched junction bases numbered 1, after V lost 4 bases and J lost 1 base. The CDR3 is made up of 13 amino acids. This chain's CDR3 is CASSSTGSYEQYF. Written as DNA, the CDR3 is TGTGCCAGCAGTTCGACAGGGTCCTACGAGCAGTACTTC.

The J gene is TRBJ2-7, the V gene TRBV2; unclear D gene. Trimming pared 1 base from V and 0 bases from J, leaving 4 bases between. This CDR3 spans 13 amino acids. CDR1 is SNHLY, CDR2 FYNNEI, per germline. CDR3 coding DNA: TGTGCCAGCAGTGAAGGGAACTCCTACGAGCAGTACTTC. Its translation is CASSEGNSYEQYF.

The V gene is TRBV27, the J gene TRBJ2-7; 11 bases are shared with TRBD2. CDR3 length: 15 residues. Looked up from germline, CDR1 is MNHEY and CDR2 is SMNVEV (reference sequence). The junction had 7 bases not matched to a gene; V was cut back by 5 bases and J by 4 bases. CDR3: CASSPLAGGPYEQYF. In DNA, the CDR3 is TGTGCCAGCAGTCCCTTAGCGGGGGGGCCGTACGAGCAGTACTTC.